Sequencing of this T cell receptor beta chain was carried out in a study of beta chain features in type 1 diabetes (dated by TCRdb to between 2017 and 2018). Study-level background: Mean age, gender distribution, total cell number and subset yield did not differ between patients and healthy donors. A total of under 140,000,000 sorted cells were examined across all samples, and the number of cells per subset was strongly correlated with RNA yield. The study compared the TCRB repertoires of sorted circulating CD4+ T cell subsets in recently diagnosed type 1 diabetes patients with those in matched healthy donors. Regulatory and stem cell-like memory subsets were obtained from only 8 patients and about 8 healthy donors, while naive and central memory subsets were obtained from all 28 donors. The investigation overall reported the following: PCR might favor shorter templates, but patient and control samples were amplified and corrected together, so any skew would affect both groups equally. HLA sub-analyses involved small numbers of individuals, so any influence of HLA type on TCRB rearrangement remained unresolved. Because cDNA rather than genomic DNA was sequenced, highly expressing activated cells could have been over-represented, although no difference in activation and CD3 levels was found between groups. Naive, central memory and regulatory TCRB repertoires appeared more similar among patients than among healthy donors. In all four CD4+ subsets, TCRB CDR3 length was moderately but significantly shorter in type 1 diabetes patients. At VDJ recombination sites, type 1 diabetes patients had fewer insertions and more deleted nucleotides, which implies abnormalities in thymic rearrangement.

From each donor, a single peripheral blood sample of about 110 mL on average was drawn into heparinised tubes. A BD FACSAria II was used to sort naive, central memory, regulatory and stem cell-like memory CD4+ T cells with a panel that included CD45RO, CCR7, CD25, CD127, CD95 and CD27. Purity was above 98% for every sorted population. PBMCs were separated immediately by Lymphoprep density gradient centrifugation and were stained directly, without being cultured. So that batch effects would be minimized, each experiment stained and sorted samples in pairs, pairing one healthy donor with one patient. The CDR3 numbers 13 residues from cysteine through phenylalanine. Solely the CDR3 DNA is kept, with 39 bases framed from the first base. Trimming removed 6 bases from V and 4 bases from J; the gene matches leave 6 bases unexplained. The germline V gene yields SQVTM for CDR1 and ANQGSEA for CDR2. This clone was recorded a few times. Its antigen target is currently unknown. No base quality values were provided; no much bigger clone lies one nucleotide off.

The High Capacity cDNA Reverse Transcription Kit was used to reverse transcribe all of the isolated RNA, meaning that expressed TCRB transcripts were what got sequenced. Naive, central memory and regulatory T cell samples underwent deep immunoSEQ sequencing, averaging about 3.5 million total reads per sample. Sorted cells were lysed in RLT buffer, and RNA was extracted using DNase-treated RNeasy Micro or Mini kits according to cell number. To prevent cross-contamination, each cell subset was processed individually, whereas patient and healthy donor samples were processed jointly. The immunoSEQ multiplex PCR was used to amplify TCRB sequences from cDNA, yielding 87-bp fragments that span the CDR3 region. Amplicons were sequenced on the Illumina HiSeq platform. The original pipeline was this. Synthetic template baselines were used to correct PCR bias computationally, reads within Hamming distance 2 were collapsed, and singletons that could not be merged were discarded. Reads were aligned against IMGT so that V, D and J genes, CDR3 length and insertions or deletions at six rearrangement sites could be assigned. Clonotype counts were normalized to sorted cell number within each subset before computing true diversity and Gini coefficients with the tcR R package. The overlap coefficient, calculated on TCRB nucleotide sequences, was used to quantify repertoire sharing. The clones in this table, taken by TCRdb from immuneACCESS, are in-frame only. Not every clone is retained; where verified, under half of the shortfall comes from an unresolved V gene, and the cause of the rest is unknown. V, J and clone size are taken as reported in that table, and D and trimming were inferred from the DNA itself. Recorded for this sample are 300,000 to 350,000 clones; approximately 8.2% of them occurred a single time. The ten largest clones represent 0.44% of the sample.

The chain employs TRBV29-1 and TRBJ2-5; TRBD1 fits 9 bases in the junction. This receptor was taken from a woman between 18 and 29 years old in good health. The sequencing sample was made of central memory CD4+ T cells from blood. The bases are TGCAGCGTGGATACAGGGGGCTCAGAGACCCAGTACTTC. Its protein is CSVDTGGSETQYF.